The 5 T cell receptor beta chains presented below share a single source sample, sequenced in a study of blood T cell repertoires in COVID-19. Assay used: immunoSEQ multiplex PCR; TCRdb lists only in-frame clones, some missing. The sample includes roughly 500,000 clones, about 88% of them seen just once. The sequencing sample was made of peripheral blood. These receptors all come from a man younger than 35 with COVID-19, enrolled during active disease.

V usage is TRBV7-6 and J usage is TRBJ2-5; 8 bases agree with TRBD1. The CDR3 is made up of 16 amino acids. Trimming cost V 1 base and J 5 bases; bases outside gene matches: 9. Germline CDR1 SGHVS, CDR2 FNYEAQ. In DNA form, the CDR3 reads TGTGCCAGCAGCTTAGGGGCAGGGGGCTTTGATGAGACCCAGTACTTC. As protein: CASSLGAGGFDETQYF.

The chain is built from TRBV7-9 and TRBJ1-3; no clear D gene. The germline V gene encodes CDR1 SEHNR and CDR2 FQNEAQ (reference sequence). Trimming left V 5 bases short and J 3 bases short, with 11 bases between. The CDR3 runs to 14 residues. This CDR3 reads CASSVEEDGNTIYF. The CDR3 nucleotides read TGTGCCAGCAGCGTAGAGGAGGATGGAAACACCATATATTTT.

The chain couples TRBV29-1 to TRBJ2-1; D call uncertain. The CDR3 covers 12 residues. CDR1 is SQVTM, CDR2 ANQGSEA, per germline. The germline V and J ends were trimmed by 6 bases and 7 bases, with 13 bases remaining between them. In nucleotides, the CDR3 is TGCAGCGTCACGCCAGTAGCAAATGAGCAGTTCTTC. Residues: CSVTPVANEQFF.

The chain uses TRBV6-5 and TRBJ1-1; D gene ambiguous. This CDR3 has 10 amino acids. From germline, CDR1 is MNHEY and CDR2 SVGAGI. Trimming removed 6 bases from V and 8 bases from J, with 7 bases in between. The DNA for the CDR3 is TGTGCCAGCAGCGCCGGGGAAGCTTTCTTT. It translates to CASSAGEAFF.

The V call is TRBV9, the J call TRBJ2-3; 7 bases agree with TRBD2. Germline V gives CDR1 SGDLS, CDR2 YYNGEE. Losses at the gene ends were 2 bases for V and 2 bases for J; bases not matched to a gene: 5. The CDR3 loop spans 15 amino acids. This CDR3 reads CASSVAGATTDTQYF. CDR3 nucleotide sequence: TGTGCCAGCAGCGTCGCGGGAGCGACCACAGATACGCAGTATTTT.